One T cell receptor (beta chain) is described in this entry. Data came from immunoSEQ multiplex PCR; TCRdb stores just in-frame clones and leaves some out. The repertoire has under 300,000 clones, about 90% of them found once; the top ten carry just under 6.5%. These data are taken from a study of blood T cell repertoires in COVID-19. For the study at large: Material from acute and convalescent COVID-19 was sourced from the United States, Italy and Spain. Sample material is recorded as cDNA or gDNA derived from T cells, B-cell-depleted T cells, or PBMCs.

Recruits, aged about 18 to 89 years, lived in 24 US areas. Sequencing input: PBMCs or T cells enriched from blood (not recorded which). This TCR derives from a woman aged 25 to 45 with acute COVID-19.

CDR3 bases: TGTGCCAGCAGTTCCCCCTCGGGACACGAGAGCAATCAGCCCCAGCATTTT. Translated: CASSSPSGHESNQPQHF. J is TRBJ1-5 and V is TRBV28, with D tentatively TRBD1 (6 bases). V lost 4 bases and J lost 1, with 17 bases in between. Germline V gene sequence: CDR1 MDHEN, CDR2 SYDVKM. The CDR3 sequence is 17 residues long.